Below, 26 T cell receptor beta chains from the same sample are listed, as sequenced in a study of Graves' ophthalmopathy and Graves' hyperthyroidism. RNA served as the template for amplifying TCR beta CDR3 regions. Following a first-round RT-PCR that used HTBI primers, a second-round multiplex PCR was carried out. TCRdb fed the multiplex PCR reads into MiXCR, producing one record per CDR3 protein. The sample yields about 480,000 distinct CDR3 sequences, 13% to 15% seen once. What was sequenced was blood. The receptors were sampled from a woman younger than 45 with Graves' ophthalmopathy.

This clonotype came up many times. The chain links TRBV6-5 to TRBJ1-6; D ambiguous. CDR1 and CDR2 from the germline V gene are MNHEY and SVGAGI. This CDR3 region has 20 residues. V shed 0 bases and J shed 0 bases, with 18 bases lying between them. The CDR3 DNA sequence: TGTGCCAGCAGTTACTCCCCCCCACGGGGTCCAAGCTCCTATAATTCACCCCTCCACTTT. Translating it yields CASSYSPPRGPSSYNSPLHF.

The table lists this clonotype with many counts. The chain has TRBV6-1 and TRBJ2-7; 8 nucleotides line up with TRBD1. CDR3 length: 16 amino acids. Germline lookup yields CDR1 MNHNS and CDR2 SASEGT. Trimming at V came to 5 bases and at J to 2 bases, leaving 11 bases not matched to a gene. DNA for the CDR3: TGTGCCAGCAGTCGAGGGTTTGGACAGGGCACCTACGAGCAGTACTTC. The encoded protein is CASSRGFGQGTYEQYF.

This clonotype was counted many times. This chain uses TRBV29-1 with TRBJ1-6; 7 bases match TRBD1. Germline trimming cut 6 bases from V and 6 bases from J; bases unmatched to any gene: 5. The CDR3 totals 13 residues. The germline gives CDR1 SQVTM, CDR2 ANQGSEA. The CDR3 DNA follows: TGCAGCGTGGGACGGGACAGTAATTCACCCCTCCACTTT. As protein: CSVGRDSNSPLHF.

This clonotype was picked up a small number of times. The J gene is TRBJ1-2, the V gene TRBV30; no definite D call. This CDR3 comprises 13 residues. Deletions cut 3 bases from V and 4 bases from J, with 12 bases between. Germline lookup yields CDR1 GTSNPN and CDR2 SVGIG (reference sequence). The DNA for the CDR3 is TGTGCCTGGAGGGTACACGGACTCTATGGCTACACCTTC. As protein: CAWRVHGLYGYTF.

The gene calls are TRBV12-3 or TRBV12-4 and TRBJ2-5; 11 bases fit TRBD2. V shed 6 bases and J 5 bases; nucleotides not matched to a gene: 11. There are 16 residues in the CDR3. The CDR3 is CASSRTSGRSSETQYF. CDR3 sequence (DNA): TGTGCCAGCAGCCGAACTAGCGGGAGATCGTCTGAGACCCAGTACTTC.

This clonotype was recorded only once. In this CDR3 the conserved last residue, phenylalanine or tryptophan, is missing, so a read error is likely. For the CDR3, the DNA is TGCAGCGTTGGGACAGGGAATCAGCCCCAGCATTCT. Residues: CSVGTGNQPQHS. V is TRBV29-1 and J is TRBJ1-5; 8 nucleotides line up with TRBD1. The CDR3 covers 12 residues. V was pared by 4 bases and J by 4 bases, with 0 bases of the junction left unmatched. Germline V gives CDR1 SQVTM, CDR2 ANQGSEA.

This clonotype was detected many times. CDR3 region: CSAGNRESDYTF. DNA for the CDR3: TGCAGTGCTGGAAACCGGGAGTCGGACTACACCTTC. The gene calls are TRBV20-1 and TRBJ1-2; no reliable D call. Germline CDR1 is DFQATT and CDR2 is SNEGSKA (reference sequence). V was pared by 5 bases and J by 10 bases, with 17 bases between. This CDR3 spans 12 amino acids.

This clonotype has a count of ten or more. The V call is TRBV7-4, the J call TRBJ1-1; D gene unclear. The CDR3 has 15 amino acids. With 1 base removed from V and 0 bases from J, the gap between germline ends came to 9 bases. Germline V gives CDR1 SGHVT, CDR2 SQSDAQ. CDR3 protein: CASSLVGPMNTEAFF. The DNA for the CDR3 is TGTGCCAGCAGCTTAGTCGGACCCATGAACACTGAAGCTTTCTTT.

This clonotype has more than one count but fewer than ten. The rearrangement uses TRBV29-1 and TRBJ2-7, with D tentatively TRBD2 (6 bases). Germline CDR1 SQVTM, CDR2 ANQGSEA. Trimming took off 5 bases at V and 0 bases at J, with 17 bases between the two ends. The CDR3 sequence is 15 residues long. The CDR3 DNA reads TGCAGCGTTACCCAGGGCGGGATGAACTCCTACGAGCAGTACTTC. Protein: CSVTQGGMNSYEQYF.

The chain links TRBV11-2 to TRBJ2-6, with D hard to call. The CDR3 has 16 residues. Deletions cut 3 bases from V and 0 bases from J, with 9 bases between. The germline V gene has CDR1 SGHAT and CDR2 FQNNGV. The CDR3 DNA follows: TGTGCCAGCAGCTTTGTGGCGATCTCTGGGGCCAACGTCCTGACTTTC. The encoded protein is CASSFVAISGANVLTF.

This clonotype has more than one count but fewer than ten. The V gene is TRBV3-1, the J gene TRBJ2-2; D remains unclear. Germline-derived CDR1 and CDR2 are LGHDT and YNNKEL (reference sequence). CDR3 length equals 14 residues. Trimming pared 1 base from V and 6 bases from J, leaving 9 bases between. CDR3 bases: TGTGCCAGCAGCCAAGGCTGGCCCCCCGGGGAGCTGTTTTTT. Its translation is CASSQGWPPGELFF.

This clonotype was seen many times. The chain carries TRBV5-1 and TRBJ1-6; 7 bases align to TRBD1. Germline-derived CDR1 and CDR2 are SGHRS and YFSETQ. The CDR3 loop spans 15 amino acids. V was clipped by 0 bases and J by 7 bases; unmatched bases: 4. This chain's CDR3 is CASSLVSGGNSPLHF. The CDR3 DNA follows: TGCGCCAGCAGCTTGGTTTCAGGGGGAAATTCACCCCTCCACTTT.

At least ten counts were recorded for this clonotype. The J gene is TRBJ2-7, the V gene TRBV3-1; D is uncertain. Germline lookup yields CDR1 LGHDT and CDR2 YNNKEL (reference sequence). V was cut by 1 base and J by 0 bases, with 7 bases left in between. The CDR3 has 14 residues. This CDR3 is CASSQALHSYEQYF. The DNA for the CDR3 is TGTGCCAGCAGCCAAGCACTCCACTCCTACGAGCAGTACTTC.

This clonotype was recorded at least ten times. For the CDR3, the DNA is TGCAGCGACCTAGGGACCGTAGGGGAAGATACGCAGTATTTT. This gives the protein CSDLGTVGEDTQYF. V usage is TRBV29-1 and J usage is TRBJ2-3, with D possibly being TRBD1 or TRBD2 (5 bases each). V lost 7 bases, J lost 5 bases, and 19 bases lay in between. The CDR3 covers 14 residues. CDR1 is SQVTM and CDR2 is ANQGSEA in the germline V gene.

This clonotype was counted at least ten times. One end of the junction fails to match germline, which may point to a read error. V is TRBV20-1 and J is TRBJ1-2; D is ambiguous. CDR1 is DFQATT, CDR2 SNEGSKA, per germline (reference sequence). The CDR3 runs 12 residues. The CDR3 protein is CGASRPGYGYTF. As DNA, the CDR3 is TGCGGTGCTAGCAGGCCTGGGTATGGCTACACCTTC.

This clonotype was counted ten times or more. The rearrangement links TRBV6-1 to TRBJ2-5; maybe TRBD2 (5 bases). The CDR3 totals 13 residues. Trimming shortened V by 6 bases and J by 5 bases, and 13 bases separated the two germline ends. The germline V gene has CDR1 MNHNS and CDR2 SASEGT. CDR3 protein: CASRRAPWETQYF. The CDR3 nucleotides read TGTGCCAGCAGGAGGGCCCCTTGGGAGACCCAGTACTTC.

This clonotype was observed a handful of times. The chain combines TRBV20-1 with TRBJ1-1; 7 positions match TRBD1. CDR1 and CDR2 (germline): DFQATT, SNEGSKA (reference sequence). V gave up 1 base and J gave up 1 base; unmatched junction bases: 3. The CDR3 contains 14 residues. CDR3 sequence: CSARVSGGNTEAFF. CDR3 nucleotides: TGCAGTGCTAGAGTCTCAGGGGGGAACACTGAAGCTTTCTTT.

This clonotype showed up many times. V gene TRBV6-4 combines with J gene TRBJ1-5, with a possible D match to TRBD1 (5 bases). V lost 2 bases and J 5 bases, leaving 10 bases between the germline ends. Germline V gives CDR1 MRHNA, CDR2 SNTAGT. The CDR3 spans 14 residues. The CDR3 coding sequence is TGTGCCAGCAGTGACGGGACTGAACATCAGCCCCAGCATTTT. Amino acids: CASSDGTEHQPQHF.

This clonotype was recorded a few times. CDR3 coding DNA: TGTGCCAGCAGCTTGACAGCTGAGACTGAAGCTTTCTTT. It codes for CASSLTAETEAFF. The genes are TRBV7-9 and TRBJ1-1; a weak D match, TRBD1 (5 bases). Per germline, CDR1 SEHNR and CDR2 FQNEAQ (reference sequence). Trimming pared 3 bases from V and 5 bases from J, leaving 10 bases between. The CDR3 covers 13 residues.

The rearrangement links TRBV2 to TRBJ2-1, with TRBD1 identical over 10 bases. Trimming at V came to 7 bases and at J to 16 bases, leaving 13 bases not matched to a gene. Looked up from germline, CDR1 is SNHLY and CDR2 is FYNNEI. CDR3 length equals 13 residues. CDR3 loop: CASIVEVGTGVFF. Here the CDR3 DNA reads TGTGCCAGCATAGTCGAGGTGGGGACAGGGGTTTTCTTC.

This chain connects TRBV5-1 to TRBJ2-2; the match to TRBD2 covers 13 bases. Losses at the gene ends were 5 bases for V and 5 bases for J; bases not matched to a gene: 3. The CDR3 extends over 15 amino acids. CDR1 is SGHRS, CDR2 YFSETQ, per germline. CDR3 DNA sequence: TGCGCCAGCAGGTTGACTAGCGGGGGGACCGGGGAGCTGTTTTTT. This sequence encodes CASRLTSGGTGELFF.

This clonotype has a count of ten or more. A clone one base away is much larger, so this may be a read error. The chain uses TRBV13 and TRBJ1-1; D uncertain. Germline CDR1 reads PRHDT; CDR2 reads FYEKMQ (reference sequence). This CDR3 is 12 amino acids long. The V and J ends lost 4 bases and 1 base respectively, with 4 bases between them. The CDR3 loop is CASSSENTEAFF. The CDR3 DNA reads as TGTGCCAGCAGCTCGGAGAACACTGAAGCTTTCTTT.

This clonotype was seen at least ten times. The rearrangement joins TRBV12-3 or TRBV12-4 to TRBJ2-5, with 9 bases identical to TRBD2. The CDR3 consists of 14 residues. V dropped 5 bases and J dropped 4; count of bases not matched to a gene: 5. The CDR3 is CASSRSGGTETQYF. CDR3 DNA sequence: TGTGCCAGCAGTCGGAGCGGGGGGACAGAGACCCAGTACTTC.

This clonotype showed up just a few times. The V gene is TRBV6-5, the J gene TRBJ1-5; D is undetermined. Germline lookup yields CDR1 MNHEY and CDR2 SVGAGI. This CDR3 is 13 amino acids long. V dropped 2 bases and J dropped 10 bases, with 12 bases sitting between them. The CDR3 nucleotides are TGTGCCAGCAGTTACAGGGTATTGGGACCCCAGCATTTT. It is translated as CASSYRVLGPQHF.

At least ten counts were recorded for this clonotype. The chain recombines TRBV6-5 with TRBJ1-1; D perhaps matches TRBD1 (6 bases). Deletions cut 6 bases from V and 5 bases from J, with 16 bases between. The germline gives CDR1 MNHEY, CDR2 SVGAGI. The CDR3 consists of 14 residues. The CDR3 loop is CASRGTRGETEAFF. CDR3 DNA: TGTGCCAGCAGAGGCACTAGGGGGGAAACTGAAGCTTTCTTT.

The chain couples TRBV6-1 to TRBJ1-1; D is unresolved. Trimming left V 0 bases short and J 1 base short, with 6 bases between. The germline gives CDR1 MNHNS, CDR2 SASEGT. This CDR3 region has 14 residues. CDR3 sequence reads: CASSEATGNTEAFF. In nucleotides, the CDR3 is TGTGCCAGCAGTGAAGCGACGGGGAACACTGAAGCTTTCTTT.